Below are 30 T cell receptor beta chains sequenced from a single sample in a study of PD-1 blockade in classical Hodgkin lymphoma. Time point in this sample: cycle 4 day 1 (C4D1), after less than 7 weeks of nivolumab. Patients all relapsed after autologous stem cell transplantation, and there was variation in brentuximab vedotin exposure. The assay was immunoSEQ multiplex PCR, and TCRdb's table has in-frame clones only and misses some. The profile shows some 100,000 clones, approximately 94% of them singletons. The material was peripheral blood mononuclear cells (PBMCs), obtained before the fourth cycle of nivolumab. The receptors were sampled from a human donor with classical Hodgkin lymphoma.

Points on this clone: Other DNA sequences of this sample code for an identical CDR3. V gene TRBV4-1 combines with J gene TRBJ1-1; D may be TRBD1 (6 bases). Trimming cost V 1 base and J 4 bases, with 10 bases left between them. Germline V gene lookup returns CDR1 MGHRA and CDR2 YSYEKL. The CDR3 is 14 amino acids. CDR3 bases: TGCGCCAGCAGCCAAGCCTGGGGGCGCACTGAAGCTTTCTTT. It translates to CASSQAWGRTEAFF.

This chain links TRBV27 with TRBJ2-7, with D hard to call. Germline CDR1 MNHEY, CDR2 SMNVEV (reference sequence). The CDR3 runs to 17 residues. V was clipped by 5 bases and J by 3 bases, with 23 bases between them. CDR3 nucleotide sequence: TGTGCCAGCAGTCCCTCCCCTATCGGCGGTTACTTCTACGAGCAGTACTTC. It codes for CASSPSPIGGYFYEQYF.

The chain employs TRBV7-9 and TRBJ2-3; 14 nucleotides line up with TRBD2. The ends lost 5 bases at V and 5 bases at J; junction bases unmatched: 9. CDR1 and CDR2 (germline): SEHNR, FQNEAQ (reference sequence). The CDR3 loop spans 17 amino acids. The CDR3 coding sequence is TGTGCCAGCAGCCCCAAGACTAGCGGGAGGGTTATAGATACGCAGTATTTT. Amino acid sequence: CASSPKTSGRVIDTQYF. Together with reference TRBV7-9 and TRBJ2-3, the CDR3 gives the full variable domain: DTGVSQNPRHKITKRGQNVTFRCDPISEHNRLYWYRQTLGQGPEFLTYFQNEAQLEKSRLLSDRFSAERPKGSFSTLEIQRTEQGDSAMYLCASSPKTSGRVIDTQYFGPGTRLTVL.

The chain uses TRBV4-2 and TRBJ2-3; D may be TRBD1 or TRBD2 (5 bases each). CDR1 and CDR2 (germline): LGHNA, YNFKEQ. The CDR3 sequence is 17 residues long. Trimming took 3 bases from V and 10 from J, leaving 26 bases between them. CDR3 coding DNA: TGTGCCAGCAGCCACTCCCCAGAGGGACCTCCTTGGTCGGCGCAGTATTTT. Encoded protein: CASSHSPEGPPWSAQYF.

This clone has only one observation. The genes are TRBV27 and TRBJ2-3; the match to TRBD1 covers 7 bases. The CDR3 is 16 amino acids. The junction had 7 bases not matched to a gene; V was cut back by 2 bases and J by 2 bases. The germline V gene has CDR1 MNHEY and CDR2 SMNVEV (reference sequence). In DNA form, the CDR3 reads TGTGCCAGCAGTTTAGCTTTGGGACAGTACACAGATACGCAGTATTTT. Residues: CASSLALGQYTDTQYF.

CDR3 region: CASSLRETQYF. CDR3 sequence (DNA): TGTGCCAGCAGTTTAAGGGAGACCCAGTACTTC. The V gene is TRBV28, the J gene TRBJ2-5; unclear D gene. CDR1 MDHEN and CDR2 SYDVKM come from the germline V gene. V shed 2 bases and J shed 5 bases, with 3 bases lying between them. This CDR3 comprises 11 residues.

J is TRBJ2-7 and V is TRBV5-1, with D uncertain. Germline V gene sequence: CDR1 SGHRS, CDR2 YFSETQ. Trimming shortened V by 2 bases and J by 1 base, and 7 bases separated the two germline ends. This CDR3 spans 13 amino acids. The DNA of the CDR3 is TGCGCCAGCAGCTTTTTCAATTCCTACGAGCAGTACTTC. Residues: CASSFFNSYEQYF. Based on the CDR3 plus reference TRBV5-1 and TRBJ2-7, the full variable domain is KAGVTQTPRYLIKTRGQQVTLSCSPISGHRSVSWYQQTPGQGLQFLFEYFSETQRNKGNFPGRFSGRQFSNSRSEMNVSTLELGDSALYLCASSFFNSYEQYFGPGTRLTVT.

The rearrangement joins TRBV19 to TRBJ2-7; 7 bases match TRBD1. Germline CDR1 and CDR2: LNHDA and SQIVND (reference sequence). CDR3 size: 15 residues. The trim removed 5 bases at V and 5 bases at J, leaving 12 bases unmatched. CDR3 nucleotides: TGTGCCAGTAGTGTGACGACAGGGCAGTTCAACGAGCAGTACTTC. Protein: CASSVTTGQFNEQYF. Supplemented by reference TRBV19 and TRBJ2-7, the full variable domain reads DGGITQSPKYLFRKEGQNVTLSCEQNLNHDAMYWYRQDPGQGLRLIYYSQIVNDFQKGDIAEGYSVSREKKESFPLTVTSAQKNPTAFYLCASSVTTGQFNEQYFGPGTRLTVT.

The rearrangement links TRBV19 to TRBJ2-7; D may be TRBD1 (6 bases). The CDR3 is 13 residues long. V lost 1 base and J lost 5, with 9 bases in between. Germline V gene data show CDR1 as LNHDA and CDR2 as SQIVND (reference sequence). CDR3 bases: TGTGCCAGTAGTATAGTCAGGGGCGACGAGCAGTACTTC. This gives the protein CASSIVRGDEQYF.

The chain is built from TRBV19 and TRBJ1-1; possible D gene TRBD1, 5 bases. This CDR3 has 15 amino acids. Germline assignment: CDR1 LNHDA and CDR2 SQIVND (reference sequence). The germline V and J ends were trimmed by 1 base and 1 base, with 10 bases remaining between them. The CDR3, as DNA: TGTGCCAGTAGTATAGTTCGGGGGTGGAACACTGAAGCTTTCTTT. Translation gives CASSIVRGWNTEAFF. Looking up the rest from reference TRBV19 and TRBJ1-1 gives the full variable domain: DGGITQSPKYLFRKEGQNVTLSCEQNLNHDAMYWYRQDPGQGLRLIYYSQIVNDFQKGDIAEGYSVSREKKESFPLTVTSAQKNPTAFYLCASSIVRGWNTEAFFGQGTRLTVV.

The V call is TRBV5-1, the J call TRBJ1-1, with D possibly matching TRBD1 (5 bases). Germline V gene lookup returns CDR1 SGHRS and CDR2 YFSETQ. The length of the CDR3 is 19 residues. V was shortened by 3 bases and J by 4 bases, with 28 bases between the two germline ends. Here the CDR3 reads CASSSALGNQGPFITEAFF. The CDR3 DNA reads TGCGCCAGCAGCTCGGCCCTCGGAAATCAGGGCCCTTTTATCACTGAAGCTTTCTTT.

This chain connects TRBV27 to TRBJ1-2, with 8 nucleotides matching TRBD1. The germline CDR1 and CDR2 sequences are MNHEY and SMNVEV (reference sequence). After removal of 5 bases from V and 3 bases from J, the junction contained 11 bases not matched to a gene. This CDR3 spans 16 amino acids. The CDR3 sequence: CASSLRTGPVDYGYTF. Written as DNA, the CDR3 is TGTGCCAGCAGTCTAAGGACAGGGCCCGTCGACTATGGCTACACCTTC.

The chain joins TRBV7-3 to TRBJ1-2; 9 nucleotides line up with TRBD1. The J segment lost 6 bases and the V segment lost 6 bases, leaving 8 bases of the junction unmatched. This CDR3 contains 14 residues. The germline CDR1 and CDR2 sequences are SGHTA and FQGTGA. The CDR3 loop is CASSLTGGRDGYTF. Written as DNA, the CDR3 is TGTGCCAGCAGTCTTACAGGGGGCAGGGATGGCTACACCTTC. Combining the CDR3 with reference TRBV7-3 and TRBJ1-2 gives the whole variable domain GAGVSQTPSNKVTEKGKYVELRCDPISGHTALYWYRQSLGQGPEFLIYFQGTGAADDSGLPNDRFFAVRPEGSVSTLKIQRTERGDSAVYLCASSLTGGRDGYTFGSGTRLTVV.

The J gene is TRBJ1-2, the V gene TRBV4-1; TRBD1 matches 7 bases. Germline values: CDR1 MGHRA, CDR2 YSYEKL. J gave up 6 bases and V 5 bases, and 24 bases lay outside the gene matches. CDR3 length: 19 amino acids. CDR3 bases: TGCGCCAGCAGCTCCAAGAGGGGGGAGACAGGGAAGGTTCCGGATGGCTACACCTTC. Its protein product is CASSSKRGETGKVPDGYTF.

This clone came up once. The rearrangement uses TRBV4-2 and TRBJ2-1; D remains ambiguous. Germline values: CDR1 LGHNA, CDR2 YNFKEQ. Between the trimmed V and J ends, which lost 3 bases and 8 bases, there was a span of 14 bases. This CDR3 contains 14 residues. The CDR3 DNA reads TGTGCCAGCAGCCAGACACTTTTGAAGTATGAGCAGTTCTTC. Residues: CASSQTLLKYEQFF.

The genes are TRBV6-1 and TRBJ1-2; D unclear. V lost 4 bases and J 3 bases, leaving 9 bases between the germline ends. CDR3 length equals 13 residues. Germline CDR1 is MNHNS and CDR2 is SASEGT. DNA for the CDR3: TGTGCCAGCAGTGTTTACGGGGACTATGGCTACACCTTC. Its translation is CASSVYGDYGYTF.

V gene TRBV27 combines with J gene TRBJ1-1, with 8 bases that match TRBD1. Per the germline V gene, CDR1 is MNHEY and CDR2 is SMNVEV (reference sequence). The CDR3 consists of 13 residues. V lost 6 bases to trimming and J lost 3 bases; unmatched junction nucleotides: 3. The CDR3 nucleotides are TGTGCCAGCAGGTACAGGGGGGACACTGAAGCTTTCTTT. It is translated as CASRYRGDTEAFF.

The gene calls are TRBV11-2 and TRBJ2-7; 8 positions match TRBD2. This CDR3 region has 11 residues. Germline CDR1 and CDR2: SGHAT and FQNNGV. V shed 5 bases and J 7 bases; nucleotides not matched to a gene: 1. DNA for the CDR3: TGTGCCAGCAGCACGGGGGGGGAGCAGTACTTC. Amino acids: CASSTGGEQYF.

The chain joins TRBV6-1 to TRBJ1-1, with a weak D call TRBD1 (5 bases). The CDR3 spans 14 residues. V lost 8 bases and J 0 bases, leaving 13 bases between the germline ends. CDR1 and CDR2 (germline): MNHNS, SASEGT. CDR3 DNA: TGTGCCAGCGGGTTGACAGCAATGAACACTGAAGCTTTCTTT. Its translation is CASGLTAMNTEAFF.

The gene calls are TRBV7-2 and TRBJ2-7; TRBD2 is a possible D gene (6 bases). CDR1 SGHTA and CDR2 FQGNSA come from the germline V gene. The V and J ends lost 0 bases and 0 bases respectively, with 9 bases between them. The CDR3 length is 15 residues. The CDR3 nucleotides are TGTGCCAGCAGCTTAGCTCCCGGGAGCTCCTACGAGCAGTACTTC. It is translated as CASSLAPGSSYEQYF. The complete variable domain, with remaining parts taken from reference TRBV7-2 and TRBJ2-7, reads GAGVSQSPSNKVTEKGKDVELRCDPISGHTALYWYRQSLGQGLEFLIYFQGNSAPDKSGLPSDRFSAERTGGSVSTLTIQRTQQEDSAVYLCASSLAPGSSYEQYFGPGTRLTVT.

The J gene is TRBJ1-1, the V gene TRBV5-4, with D tentatively TRBD1 (5 bases). CDR3 size: 15 residues. From germline, CDR1 is SGHNT and CDR2 YYREEE (reference sequence). V dropped 0 bases and J dropped 0 bases, with 9 bases sitting between them. The DNA for the CDR3 is TGTGCCAGCAGCTTGGCCGGGACGGTGAACACTGAAGCTTTCTTT. It specifies CASSLAGTVNTEAFF.

V gene TRBV28 combines with J gene TRBJ2-7, with D perhaps TRBD1 or TRBD2 (6 bases each). V lost 6 bases and J 2 bases, leaving 17 bases between the germline ends. The CDR3 totals 15 residues. Per germline, CDR1 MDHEN and CDR2 SYDVKM. The chain's CDR3 is CASRGVRGETYEQYF. For the CDR3, the DNA is TGTGCCAGCAGGGGCGTTAGGGGGGAAACCTACGAGCAGTACTTC.

The gene calls are TRBV5-1 and TRBJ2-7; D is possibly TRBD1 or TRBD2 (5 bases each). CDR1 is SGHRS, CDR2 YFSETQ, per germline. CDR3 length: 15 residues. V lost 3 bases to trimming and J lost 1 base, with 14 bases between them. CDR3 sequence: CASSSGTAESYEQYF. The DNA of the CDR3 is TGCGCCAGCAGCTCTGGGACGGCCGAATCCTACGAGCAGTACTTC. The variable domain in full, completed from reference TRBV5-1 and TRBJ2-7, reads KAGVTQTPRYLIKTRGQQVTLSCSPISGHRSVSWYQQTPGQGLQFLFEYFSETQRNKGNFPGRFSGRQFSNSRSEMNVSTLELGDSALYLCASSSGTAESYEQYFGPGTRLTVT.

This clone was counted only a few times. The rearrangement joins TRBV9 to TRBJ2-7, with TRBD2 matching 7 bases. The CDR3 runs to 14 residues. The germline CDR1 and CDR2 sequences are SGDLS and YYNGEE. Trimming cost V 4 bases and J 0 bases; bases outside gene matches: 4. This chain's CDR3 is CASSPLAASYEQYF. DNA of the CDR3: TGTGCCAGCAGCCCGCTAGCGGCCTCCTACGAGCAGTACTTC.

The V gene is TRBV28, the J gene TRBJ1-2; no firm D call. The ends were cut back, 10 bases at V and 4 bases at J, with 13 bases in the middle. CDR1 and CDR2 (germline): MDHEN, SYDVKM. The CDR3 runs to 12 residues. CDR3 in amino acids: CATLAQIYGYTF. CDR3 bases: TGTGCCACCTTAGCCCAAATCTATGGCTACACCTTC.

This clone was seen just once. The chain combines TRBV11-2 with TRBJ2-7; D is undetermined. V lost 3 bases to trimming and J lost 1 base, with 10 bases between them. Germline values: CDR1 SGHAT, CDR2 FQNNGV. The CDR3 is made up of 14 amino acids. CDR3 bases: TGTGCCAGCAGCTTCGGCGGTGGATCCTACGAGCAGTACTTC. Its translation: CASSFGGGSYEQYF.

In its sample, this clone was seen a few times. The chain couples TRBV6-5 to TRBJ1-5; D gene uncertain. Germline lookup yields CDR1 MNHEY and CDR2 SVGAGI. Trimming shortened V by 6 bases and J by 1 base, and 10 bases separated the two germline ends. The CDR3 contains 14 residues. CDR3 amino acids: CASSSFRSNQPQHF. In DNA form, the CDR3 reads TGTGCCAGCAGCTCCTTTCGGAGCAATCAGCCCCAGCATTTT.

V usage is TRBV27 and J usage is TRBJ2-7; TRBD1 agrees at 10 bases. Germline-derived CDR1 and CDR2 are MNHEY and SMNVEV (reference sequence). CDR3 length: 15 amino acids. The V and J ends lost 2 bases and 4 bases, in that order; junction bases with no gene match: 5. The CDR3 spells CASSLRQGAGYEQYF. DNA of the CDR3: TGTGCCAGCAGTTTACGACAGGGGGCAGGGTACGAGCAGTACTTC.

The CDR3 DNA reads as TGTGCCAGCAGCGTAGGGTCTGGAAACGAAAAACTGTTTTTT. As protein: CASSVGSGNEKLFF. The chain combines TRBV9 with TRBJ1-4; D remains ambiguous. Trimming shortened V by 0 bases and J by 8 bases, and 11 bases separated the two germline ends. The CDR3 covers 14 residues. Per germline, CDR1 SGDLS and CDR2 YYNGEE.

J is TRBJ2-5 and V is TRBV7-9; D perhaps matches TRBD2 (6 bases). The V gene lost 3 bases and the J gene lost 5 bases, with 13 bases spanning the gap. There are 14 residues in the CDR3. The V gene's germline CDR1 is SEHNR and CDR2 FQNEAQ (reference sequence). The DNA for the CDR3 is TGTGCCAGCAGCTTGTGGGAGGAGCGGGAGACCCAGTACTTC. Protein: CASSLWEERETQYF.